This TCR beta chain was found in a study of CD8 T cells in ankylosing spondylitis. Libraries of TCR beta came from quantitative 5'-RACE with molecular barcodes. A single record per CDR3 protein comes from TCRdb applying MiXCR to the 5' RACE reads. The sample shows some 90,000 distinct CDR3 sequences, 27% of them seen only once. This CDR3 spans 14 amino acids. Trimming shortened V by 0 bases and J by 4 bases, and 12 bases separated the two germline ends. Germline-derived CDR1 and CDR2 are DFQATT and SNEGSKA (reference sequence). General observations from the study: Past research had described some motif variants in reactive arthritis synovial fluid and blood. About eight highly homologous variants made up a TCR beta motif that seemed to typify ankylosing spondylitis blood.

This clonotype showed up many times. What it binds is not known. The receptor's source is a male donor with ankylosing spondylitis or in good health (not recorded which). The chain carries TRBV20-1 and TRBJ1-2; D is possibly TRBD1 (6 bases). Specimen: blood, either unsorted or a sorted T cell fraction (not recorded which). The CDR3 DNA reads TGCAGTGCTAGAGAGGGGGGCAGAATCTATGGCTACACCTTC. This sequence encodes CSAREGGRIYGYTF.